This T cell receptor (beta chain) was recovered during a study of T-cell memory formation after mild COVID-19. V gave up 4 bases and J gave up 0 bases; unmatched junction bases: 9. The CDR3 totals 17 residues. Using constant-segment primers, 5'RACE produced TCR alpha and TCR beta cDNA libraries carrying sample barcodes and UMIs. TCRdb passed the 5' RACE reads through MiXCR, listing each CDR3 protein once. The table lists around 430,000 distinct CDR3 sequences, about 15% of them singletons. The V gene is TRBV12-3 or TRBV12-4, the J gene TRBJ1-3, with TRBD1 matching over 7 bases. Sequences were obtained from PBMCs or a T cell subset sorted from them (not recorded which). This sequence was found in a man aged 18-30 years who had mild COVID-19 (a few samples of this study predate the infection). Cell type and time point are not known. This CDR3 reads CASSYPGTVISGNTIYF. In nucleotides, the CDR3 is TGTGCCAGCAGTTATCCCGGGACAGTGATCTCTGGAAACACCATATATTTT.